The next 17 T cell receptor beta chains were all read from a single sample in a study of CD8+ T cells in alopecia areata. As the sequencing template, cDNA was produced by extracting RNA and reverse transcribing it. Assay: immunoSEQ multiplex PCR; the TCRdb copy retains only in-frame clones and omits some. The sample consists of about 150,000 clones, 55% of them appearing once. Material: CD4+ T cells sorted from blood. The receptors were sampled from a human donor in good health.

This chain connects TRBV7-3 to TRBJ2-6; weak D call: TRBD1 (6 bases). This CDR3 contains 17 residues. Trimming removed 1 base at V and 0 bases at J, with 10 bases between. Per germline, CDR1 SGHTA and CDR2 FQGTGA. In nucleotides, the CDR3 is TGTGCCAGCAGCTTAAGGGGCAGGGGCTCTGGGGCCAACGTCCTGACTTTC. Translation: CASSLRGRGSGANVLTF.

V is TRBV5-4 and J is TRBJ2-2, with D uncertain. The CDR3 runs to 11 residues. V gave up 4 bases and J gave up 6 bases, with 4 bases separating them. Per the germline V gene, CDR1 is SGHNT and CDR2 is YYREEE (reference sequence). CDR3 region: CASSLPGELFF. The CDR3 DNA reads TGTGCCAGCAGCCTTCCCGGGGAGCTGTTTTTT. The whole variable domain, remainder taken from reference TRBV5-4 and TRBJ2-2, is ETGVTQSPTHLIKTRGQQVTLRCSSQSGHNTVSWYQQALGQGPQFIFQYYREEENGRGNFPPRFSGLQFPNYSSELNVNALELDDSALYLCASSLPGELFFGEGSRLTVL.

The V gene is TRBV28, the J gene TRBJ2-5, with 7 bases aligning to TRBD1. V lost 5 bases to trimming and J lost 0 bases; unmatched junction nucleotides: 9. CDR3 length equals 16 residues. Germline V gene sequence: CDR1 MDHEN, CDR2 SYDVKM. The CDR3 nucleotides are TGTGCCAGCAGTCCCCGGTGGGACAGCGACCAAGAGACCCAGTACTTC. Its protein product is CASSPRWDSDQETQYF.

This clone was found a few times. The chain links TRBV5-6 to TRBJ2-1; 8 bases are shared with TRBD2. CDR1 is SGHDT and CDR2 is YYEEEE in the germline V gene. The CDR3 contains 17 residues. Trimming removed 5 bases from V and 5 bases from J; junction bases left unmatched: 15. DNA for the CDR3: TGTGCCAGCAGGCCTCCTCCCGGGACTAGTGAGGACAATGAGCAGTTCTTC. It translates to CASRPPPGTSEDNEQFF.

The table lists this clone with a few counts. The chain couples TRBV7-2 to TRBJ2-2, with 9 bases lining up with TRBD2. The CDR3 is made up of 19 amino acids. After removal of 5 bases from V and 0 bases from J, the junction contained 13 bases not matched to a gene. CDR1 SGHTA and CDR2 FQGNSA come from the germline V gene. Here the CDR3 DNA reads TGTGCCAGCAGCCAGAGGGGCGGGAGGGAGTTCGCGAACACCGGGGAGCTGTTTTTT. This codes for CASSQRGGREFANTGELFF.

J is TRBJ1-2 and V is TRBV10-3, with TRBD1 identical over 7 bases. The CDR3 loop spans 16 amino acids. The junction had 13 bases not matched to a gene; V was cut back by 3 bases and J by 6 bases. Looked up from germline, CDR1 is ENHRY and CDR2 is SYGVKD. This CDR3 is CAISDPNQDRNNGYTF. In DNA form, the CDR3 reads TGTGCCATCAGTGACCCTAACCAGGACAGGAACAATGGCTACACCTTC.

V usage is TRBV30 and J usage is TRBJ1-5; D unclear. The CDR3 contains 11 residues. From germline, CDR1 is GTSNPN and CDR2 SVGIG (reference sequence). V lost 3 bases to trimming and J lost 10 bases, with 10 bases between them. The CDR3 here is CAWRRGRPQHF. The CDR3 DNA reads TGTGCCTGGAGGCGTGGTCGTCCCCAGCATTTT.

This clone was found once. This CDR3 is CAWKVRGAASYGYTF. In DNA, the CDR3 is TGTGCCTGGAAAGTGCGCGGGGCGGCTTCCTATGGCTACACCTTC. The chain recombines TRBV30 with TRBJ1-2, with D maybe TRBD1 (5 bases). The V end lost 4 bases, the J end lost 4 bases, and 19 bases lay between the germline ends. The CDR3 is 15 residues long. Germline V CDR1 and CDR2: GTSNPN, SVGIG (reference sequence).

The chain employs TRBV9 and TRBJ1-1; possible D gene TRBD1, 5 bases. This CDR3 comprises 15 residues. Trimming shortened V by 0 bases and J by 0 bases, and 9 bases separated the two germline ends. The germline V gene encodes CDR1 SGDLS and CDR2 YYNGEE. The DNA for the CDR3 is TGTGCCAGCAGCGTAGTTTCACAGGTGAACACTGAAGCTTTCTTT. It is translated as CASSVVSQVNTEAFF.

Comments on this clone: One end of the junction is discordant with germline, which a read error may explain. This sequence joins TRBV4-1 and TRBJ2-4; D is perhaps TRBD2 (7 bases). This CDR3 has 14 residues. Germline V gene data show CDR1 as MGHRA and CDR2 as YSYEKL. The DNA of the CDR3 is TGTGCCAGCAGCCTCCCGGGGGGCCAAAACATTCAGTACTTC. It is translated as CASSLPGGQNIQYF.

The chain carries TRBV7-6 and TRBJ2-5; maybe TRBD1 (5 bases). CDR3 length equals 14 residues. V was clipped by 1 base and J by 3 bases, with 9 bases between them. The germline V gene has CDR1 SGHVS and CDR2 FNYEAQ. The CDR3 spells CASSLGRAEETQYF. The DNA of the CDR3 is TGTGCCAGCAGCTTAGGCAGGGCTGAAGAGACCCAGTACTTC.

The chain carries TRBV29-1 and TRBJ2-1; 7 nucleotides line up with TRBD2. This CDR3 comprises 11 residues. V lost 7 bases to trimming and J lost 7 bases; unmatched junction nucleotides: 4. Germline assignment: CDR1 SQVTM and CDR2 ANQGSEA. CDR3 protein: CSGKRGNEQFF. The CDR3 DNA is TGCAGCGGGAAGCGGGGTAATGAGCAGTTCTTC.

The J gene is TRBJ2-1, the V gene TRBV30; tentative D call: TRBD2 (5 bases). The CDR3 is 10 amino acids. The V end was cut by 3 bases, the J end by 10 bases, with 7 bases between. Germline CDR1 GTSNPN, CDR2 SVGIG (reference sequence). The CDR3 nucleotides are TGTGCCTGGAGAAAGCGGGAGCAGTTCTTC. Its protein is CAWRKREQFF.

This clone appeared a few times. The rearrangement uses TRBV19 and TRBJ1-1; the D is unclear. From germline, CDR1 is LNHDA and CDR2 SQIVND (reference sequence). This CDR3 spans 15 amino acids. Trimming left V 5 bases short and J 0 bases short, with 13 bases between. CDR3 protein: CASSARMVVNTEAFF. The CDR3, as DNA: TGTGCCAGTAGTGCCCGAATGGTGGTGAACACTGAAGCTTTCTTT.

The CDR3 spells CAWSPGQLLSSYTF. The CDR3 DNA sequence: TGTGCCTGGAGTCCGGGACAGCTCTTAAGTAGCTACACCTTC. This sequence joins TRBV30 and TRBJ1-2, with 7 positions matching TRBD1. Germline values: CDR1 GTSNPN, CDR2 SVGIG (reference sequence). The CDR3 length is 14 residues. J lost 9 bases, V lost 2 bases, and 12 bases had no gene match.

The V call is TRBV29-1, the J call TRBJ2-5, with a tentative D call TRBD1 (6 bases). CDR1 is SQVTM and CDR2 is ANQGSEA in the germline V gene. The CDR3 has 13 amino acids. V lost 3 bases and J 4 bases, leaving 12 bases between the germline ends. CDR3 coding DNA: TGCAGCGTTGATGAACAGGGTAGAGAGACCCAGTACTTC. Its translation: CSVDEQGRETQYF.

The V call is TRBV29-1, the J call TRBJ2-1; no firm D call. The germline V gene encodes CDR1 SQVTM and CDR2 ANQGSEA. The length of the CDR3 is 13 residues. Between the trimmed V and J ends, which lost 5 bases and 4 bases, there was a span of 12 bases. The CDR3 loop is CSVPLRQYNEQFF. CDR3 bases: TGCAGCGTTCCCCTAAGGCAGTACAATGAGCAGTTCTTC.